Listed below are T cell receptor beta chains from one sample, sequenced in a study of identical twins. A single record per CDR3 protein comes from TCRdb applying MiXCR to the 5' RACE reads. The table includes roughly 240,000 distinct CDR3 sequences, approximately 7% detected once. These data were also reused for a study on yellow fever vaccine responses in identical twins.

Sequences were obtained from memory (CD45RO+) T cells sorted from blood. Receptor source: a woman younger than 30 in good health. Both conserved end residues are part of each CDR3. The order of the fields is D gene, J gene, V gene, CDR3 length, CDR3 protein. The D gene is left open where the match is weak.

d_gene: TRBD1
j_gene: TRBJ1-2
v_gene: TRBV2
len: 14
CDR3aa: CASSDRGVSYGYTF

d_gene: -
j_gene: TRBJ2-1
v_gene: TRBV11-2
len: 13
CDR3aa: CASSLNRVNEQFF

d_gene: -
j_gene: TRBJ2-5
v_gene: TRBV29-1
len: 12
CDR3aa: CSFIGQMETQYF

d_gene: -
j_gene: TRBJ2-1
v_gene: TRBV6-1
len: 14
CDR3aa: CASRTPGQPLEQFF

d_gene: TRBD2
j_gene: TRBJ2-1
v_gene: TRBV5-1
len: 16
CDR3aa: CASSKTSGGPYNEQFF

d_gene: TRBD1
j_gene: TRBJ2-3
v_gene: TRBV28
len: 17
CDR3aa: CASSPEETGVGTDTQYF

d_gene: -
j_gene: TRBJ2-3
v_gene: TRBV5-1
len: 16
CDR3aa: CASSLTMGVVTDTQYF

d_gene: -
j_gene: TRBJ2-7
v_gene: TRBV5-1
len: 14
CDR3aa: CASSPSGGSYEQYF

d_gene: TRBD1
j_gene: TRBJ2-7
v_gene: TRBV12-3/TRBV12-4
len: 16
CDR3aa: CASSSTERGRFYEQYF

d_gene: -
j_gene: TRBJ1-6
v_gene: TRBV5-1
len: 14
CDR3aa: CASSSNRDNSPLHF

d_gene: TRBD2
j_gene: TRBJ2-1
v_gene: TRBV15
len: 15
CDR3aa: CATSRGGGGDNEQFF

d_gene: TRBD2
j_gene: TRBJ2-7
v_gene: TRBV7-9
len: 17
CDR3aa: CASSSGLAGGARYEQYF

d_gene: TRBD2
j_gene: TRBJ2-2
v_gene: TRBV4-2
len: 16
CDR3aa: CASSQGSGSNTGELFF

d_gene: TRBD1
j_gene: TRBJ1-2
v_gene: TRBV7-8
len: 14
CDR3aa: CASSPRTGSYGYTF

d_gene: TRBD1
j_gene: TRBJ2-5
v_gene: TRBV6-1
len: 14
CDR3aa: CASRTGTVQETQYF

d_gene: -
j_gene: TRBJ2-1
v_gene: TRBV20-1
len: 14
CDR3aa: CSARDQGNPGLGHF

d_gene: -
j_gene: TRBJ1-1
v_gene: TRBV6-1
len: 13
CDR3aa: CASRGRGPTEAFF

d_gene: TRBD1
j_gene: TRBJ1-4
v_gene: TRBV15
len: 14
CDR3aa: CATTRDRENEKLFF

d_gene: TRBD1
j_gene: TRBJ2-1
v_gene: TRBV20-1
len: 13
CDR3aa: CSAAAPTGPLEFF

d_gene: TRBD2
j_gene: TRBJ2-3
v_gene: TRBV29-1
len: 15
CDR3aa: CSVRLASGHTDTQYF

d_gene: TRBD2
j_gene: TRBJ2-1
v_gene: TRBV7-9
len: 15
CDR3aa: CASSLIAGGYNEQFF

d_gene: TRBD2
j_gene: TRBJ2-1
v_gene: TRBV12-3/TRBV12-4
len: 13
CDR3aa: CASSLERGYEQFF

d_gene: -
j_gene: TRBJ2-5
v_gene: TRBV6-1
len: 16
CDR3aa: CASSEATAGVRETQYF

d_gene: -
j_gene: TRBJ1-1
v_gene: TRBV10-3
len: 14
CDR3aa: CAILGSGMNTEAFF

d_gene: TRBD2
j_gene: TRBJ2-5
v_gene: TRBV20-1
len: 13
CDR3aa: CSVGGLAEETQYF

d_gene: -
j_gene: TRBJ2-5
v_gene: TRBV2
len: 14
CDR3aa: CASSAASVQETQYF

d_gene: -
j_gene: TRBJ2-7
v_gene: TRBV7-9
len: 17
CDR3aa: CASSIEGGNFRTTEQYF

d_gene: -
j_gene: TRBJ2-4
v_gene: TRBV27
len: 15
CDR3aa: CASSPSWAAKNIQYF

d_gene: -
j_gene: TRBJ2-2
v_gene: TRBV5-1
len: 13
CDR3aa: CASSLEGPGELFF

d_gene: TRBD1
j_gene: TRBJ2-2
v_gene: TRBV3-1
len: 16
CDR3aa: CASSQVDRVGTGELFF

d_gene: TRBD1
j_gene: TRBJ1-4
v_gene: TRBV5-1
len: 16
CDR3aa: CASSKGQGGQTEKLFF

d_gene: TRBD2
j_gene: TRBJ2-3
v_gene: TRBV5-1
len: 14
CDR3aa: CASSMGLVTDTQYF

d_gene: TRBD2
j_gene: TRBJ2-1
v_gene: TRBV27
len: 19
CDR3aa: CASSLRRTSGGAAWNEQFF